This TCR beta chain derives from a study of cytomegalovirus exposure and HLA in healthy donors. Turning to the study itself: Earlier sequencing of 200 million or so T cells yielded 120 million or so unique TCR beta sequences. Findings of the study overall: CMV serostatus was the sole immune exposure information available. A later analysis linked some 18,000 TCR beta sequences to HLA alleles at 0.05 false discovery rate.

Donors were ostensibly healthy at sampling, although undocumented immune exposures were probable. Use of 60 Vbeta and 13 Jbeta primers characterized the PCR. TCRdb's copy holds only in-frame clones and misses some; the assay was immunoSEQ multiplex PCR. The data contain some 100,000 clones, approximately 80% of them seen just once; the ten biggest clones take up about a tenth. The CDR3 is 14 residues long. V lost 1 base, J lost 11 bases, and 12 bases lay in between. Germline CDR1 reads MNHEY; CDR2 reads SMNVEV (reference sequence). Comments on this clone: What it binds is unknown.

The TCR comes from a man aged 35-49 years in good health and CMV-seropositive. V usage is TRBV27 and J usage is TRBJ1-6, with D perhaps matching TRBD1 (5 bases). Sequencing input: PBMCs. CDR3 nucleotide sequence: TGTGCCAGCAGTTTATTGGGTAGGGGCCCACCCCTCCACTTT. As protein: CASSLLGRGPPLHF.